This TCR beta chain was documented in a study of Ad26.COV2.S vaccination and SARS-CoV-2 variants. Study summary: Recipients of Ad26.COV2.S got it intramuscularly, once or twice 56 days apart. Study-level points and caveats: Spike-specific responses of CD8+ and CD4+ T cells were reported to display substantial breadth after vaccination. Those who received vaccine or placebo ended up with similar non-spike TCR breadth.

Only in-frame clones appear in the TCRdb table, and some are missing; sequencing was by immunoSEQ multiplex PCR. The table has around 270,000 clones, 70% to 90% seen once. The CDR3 runs to 15 residues. V was pared by 2 bases and J by 6 bases, with 14 bases between. From germline, CDR1 is LGHNA and CDR2 YSLEER. About this clone: No antigen is known for it.

Treatment described: roughly 19 received Ad26.COV2.S at low or high dose, single or two shots; 5 received placebo; per-sample allocation not given. Day 63 following the first vaccine or placebo injection was when the samples were taken. The genes are TRBV4-3 and TRBJ2-1, with D perhaps matching TRBD2 (6 bases). This TCR came from a person between 18 and 65 years old who received the Ad26.COV2.S COVID-19 vaccine or a placebo. The specimen was peripheral blood, collected in a trial of Ad26.COV2.S vaccine versus placebo. The CDR3 DNA follows: TGCGCCAGCAGCCAAAAAGGTTCCGGGGGCAATGAGCAGTTCTTC. This encodes CASSQKGSGGNEQFF.